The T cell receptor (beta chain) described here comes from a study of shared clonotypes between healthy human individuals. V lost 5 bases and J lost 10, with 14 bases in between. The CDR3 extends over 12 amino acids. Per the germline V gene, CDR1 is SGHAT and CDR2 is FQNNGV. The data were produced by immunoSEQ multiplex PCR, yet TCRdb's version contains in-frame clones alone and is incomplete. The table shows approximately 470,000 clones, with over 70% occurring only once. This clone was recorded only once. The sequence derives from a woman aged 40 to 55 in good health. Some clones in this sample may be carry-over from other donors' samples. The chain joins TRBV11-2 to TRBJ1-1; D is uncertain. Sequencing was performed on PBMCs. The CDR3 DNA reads TGTGCCAGCAGCCCCCGCCAGGTTGGAGCTTTCTTT. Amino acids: CASSPRQVGAFF.